This TCR beta chain was profiled in a study of T-cell reconstitution after alpha-beta-depleted transplantation in children. CDR1 LNHNV and CDR2 YYDKDF come from the germline V gene (reference sequence). J gave up 8 bases and V 8 bases, and 14 bases lay outside the gene matches. The CDR3 loop spans 15 amino acids. Researchers prepared the TCRbeta library using unique molecular identifiers, the study reports. TCRdb reprocessed the PCR reads with MiXCR, giving one entry per CDR3 protein. The table has 200,000 to 250,000 distinct CDR3 sequences, around 9.5% seen once; the top ten hold 5% to 7%. This clonotype was picked up many times.

Sequenced here: PBMCs from the stem cell graft donor, sampled from the stem cell graft. The TCR comes from a human donor who donated a stem cell graft to a child with acute lymphoblastic leukemia. The chain combines TRBV15 with TRBJ2-1; TRBD2 matches 8 bases. CDR3 bases: TGTGCCACCGATCTGGCGGGGGGCCCCCGGGATGAGCAGTTCTTC. This translates into CATDLAGGPRDEQFF.